This T cell receptor (beta chain) is from a study of metastatic and nonmetastatic thyroid tumors. Study-level information: A comparison of repertoires was made across blood and tumor or nodule tissue from malignant and benign thyroid patients. Study-level results: In both blood and tumor samples, TCR beta diversity was reported significantly higher for malignant than benign nodules.

V gave up 5 bases and J gave up 5 bases, with 10 bases separating them. Germline V CDR1 and CDR2: SGHVS, FQNEAQ. The CDR3 totals 14 residues. For this clone: Its cognate antigen is unknown.

Per the original methods: Clinicopathological groups differed in CDR3, with these differences serving to build a distant-metastasis classifier for papillary thyroid cancer. TCRdb re-analyzed the PCR reads through MiXCR. It is TCRdb's table, rather than the study itself, that gives the V and J calls and clone size. The sample carries 8,000 to 9,000 clones, roughly a quarter recorded once. None of the patients had undergone any treatment ahead of thyroid surgery. This sequence joins TRBV7-8 and TRBJ1-6, with no clear D. Sample: tumor tissue. The source of this sequence is a female donor with papillary thyroid cancer or a benign thyroid nodule (not recorded which). Some clones in this sample may be carry-over from other donors' samples. CDR3 region: CASSPRENNSPLHF. The CDR3 DNA reads TGTGCCAGCAGCCCCCGGGAAAATAATTCACCCCTCCACTTT.